A single sample gave rise to the 23 T cell receptor beta chains below, sequenced in a study of shared clonotypes between healthy human individuals (dated by TCRdb to about 2020). Libraries were constructed by the immunoSEQ multiplex PCR assay. The clones in this table, taken by TCRdb from immuneACCESS, are in-frame only. Not every clone is retained; where verified, under half of the shortfall comes from an unresolved V gene, and the cause of the rest is unknown. In this sample the table shows 2 million to 2.5 million clones, 93% of which occur a single time. Approximately 0.36% of the sample is taken by the ten largest. Source material: naive CD4+ T cells from PBMCs. The cell subset or site label, read with the paper, signifies: CD45RA+ positively selected. The receptors here all came from a young man in good health. Some clones in this sample may be carry-over from other donors' samples.

This sequence joins TRBV5-4 and TRBJ2-2, with 7 bases aligning to TRBD2. J was trimmed by 6 bases and V by 3 bases; bases with no gene match: 11. CDR1 SGHNT and CDR2 YYREEE come from the germline V gene (reference sequence). The CDR3 contains 16 residues. The CDR3 region has the DNA TGTGCCAGCAGCTGGGCGGGGGACGTAGGGCCCGGGGAGCTGTTTTTT. Residues: CASSWAGDVGPGELFF.

J is TRBJ2-2 and V is TRBV27; maybe TRBD1 (7 bases). Trimming removed 1 base at V and 0 bases at J, with 12 bases between. Looked up from germline, CDR1 is MNHEY and CDR2 is SMNVEV (reference sequence). The CDR3 extends over 17 amino acids. CDR3 protein: CASSLLSRGANTGELFF. The CDR3 DNA is TGTGCCAGCAGTTTATTATCCAGGGGGGCGAACACCGGGGAGCTGTTTTTT.

The chain links TRBV6-5 to TRBJ2-5, with no clear D. The V gene lost 6 bases and the J gene lost 1 base, with 12 bases spanning the gap. The CDR3 is 14 residues long. CDR1 and CDR2 (germline): MNHEY, SVGAGI. CDR3 coding DNA: TGTGCCAGCAGGAGCTTGGGCGGCCAAGAGACCCAGTACTTC. Translating gives CASRSLGGQETQYF.

The chain combines TRBV5-1 with TRBJ2-2; 9 bases align to TRBD1. The CDR3 has 17 amino acids. Unmatched junction bases numbered 6, after V lost 0 bases and J lost 3 bases. Germline assignment: CDR1 SGHRS and CDR2 YFSETQ. The CDR3 protein is CASSLGGQGRDTGELFF. Written as DNA, the CDR3 is TGCGCCAGCAGCTTGGGTGGACAGGGGCGAGACACCGGGGAGCTGTTTTTT.

Remarks on this clone: Other DNA sequences in this sample translate to the same CDR3. The chain recombines TRBV20-1 with TRBJ2-7, with no clear D. Germline V CDR1 and CDR2: DFQATT, SNEGSKA (reference sequence). The CDR3 loop spans 11 amino acids. The V gene lost 3 bases and the J gene lost 3 bases, with 6 bases spanning the gap. The DNA for the CDR3 is TGCAGTGCTAGCCAGCGCTACGAGCAGTACTTC. As protein: CSASQRYEQYF.

The chain has TRBV2 and TRBJ1-2; D remains unclear. V dropped 6 bases and J dropped 5 bases, with 4 bases sitting between them. This CDR3 spans 10 amino acids. Germline V CDR1 and CDR2: SNHLY, FYNNEI. The CDR3 loop reads CASRRYGYTF. The CDR3 DNA sequence: TGTGCCAGCAGGCGGTATGGCTACACCTTC.

The V call is TRBV7-2, the J call TRBJ1-1; the D is unclear. Germline V gene sequence: CDR1 SGHTA, CDR2 FQGNSA. V shed 2 bases and J shed 1 base, with 11 bases lying between them. This CDR3 has 15 amino acids. The CDR3 region has the DNA TGTGCCAGCAGCTTATGGCCGGCAGGGAACACTGAAGCTTTCTTT. Residues: CASSLWPAGNTEAFF.

The chain is built from TRBV28 and TRBJ1-2; weak D call: TRBD1 (5 bases). The V end was cut by 3 bases, the J end by 2 bases, with 19 bases between. Germline CDR1 reads MDHEN; CDR2 reads SYDVKM. There are 17 residues in the CDR3. CDR3 amino acids: CASSFMGGTLVNYGYTF. The CDR3 region has the DNA TGTGCCAGCAGTTTCATGGGGGGGACTTTGGTAAACTATGGCTACACCTTC.

The V and J genes are TRBV30 and TRBJ1-2; 9 nucleotides match TRBD1. Trimming removed 3 bases from V and 5 bases from J; junction bases left unmatched: 13. CDR1 is GTSNPN and CDR2 is SVGIG in the germline V gene (reference sequence). The CDR3 totals 16 residues. The CDR3 here is CAWSTSYRGRGYGYTF. CDR3 in DNA: TGTGCCTGGAGCACATCCTACAGGGGGCGAGGATATGGCTACACCTTC.

As concerns this clone: In the same sample, other DNA sequences code for this CDR3. The chain carries TRBV7-2 and TRBJ2-3; D remains unclear. The CDR3 is 13 amino acids. Deletions cut 1 base from V and 3 bases from J, with 5 bases between. From germline, CDR1 is SGHTA and CDR2 FQGNSA. CDR3 sequence reads: CASSLEVTDTQYF. In DNA, the CDR3 is TGTGCCAGCAGCTTAGAAGTAACAGATACGCAGTATTTT.

CDR3 protein: CATLKGGAPNTEAFF. CDR3 in DNA: TGTGCCACGCTCAAGGGGGGGGCCCCGAACACTGAAGCTTTCTTT. V usage is TRBV28 and J usage is TRBJ1-1; D is perhaps TRBD1 (6 bases). The CDR3 is 15 amino acids. CDR1 MDHEN and CDR2 SYDVKM come from the germline V gene. Trimming removed 10 bases at V and 1 base at J, with 19 bases between.

The chain links TRBV4-1 to TRBJ2-5, with a weak D call TRBD2 (5 bases). The CDR3 spans 14 residues. Germline V gene sequence: CDR1 MGHRA, CDR2 YSYEKL. V gave up 2 bases and J gave up 2 bases, with 9 bases separating them. In DNA form, the CDR3 reads TGCGCCAGCAGCCAACCAGCGGAACAAGAGACCCAGTACTTC. Protein: CASSQPAEQETQYF.

The chain links TRBV4-1 to TRBJ2-1; D is unclear. V lost 0 bases, J lost 6 bases, and 3 bases lay in between. Germline-derived CDR1 and CDR2 are MGHRA and YSYEKL. The CDR3 loop spans 12 amino acids. In nucleotides, the CDR3 is TGCGCCAGCAGCCAAGAGGTCAATGAGCAGTTCTTC. This sequence encodes CASSQEVNEQFF.

This sequence joins TRBV6-6 and TRBJ1-1; D call uncertain. There are 14 residues in the CDR3. CDR1 is MNHNY and CDR2 is SVGAGI in the germline V gene (reference sequence). Trimming took off 2 bases at V and 1 base at J, with 8 bases between the two ends. CDR3 residues: CASSYEGRNTEAFF. Written as DNA, the CDR3 is TGTGCCAGCAGTTACGAGGGCAGGAACACTGAAGCTTTCTTT.

This sequence joins TRBV14 and TRBJ1-4; D ambiguous. Trimming stripped 4 bases from V and 1 base from J, with 7 bases between. The CDR3 covers 14 residues. The germline V gene has CDR1 SGHDN and CDR2 FVKESK. CDR3 region: CASSPQLTNEKLFF. DNA of the CDR3: TGTGCCAGCAGCCCTCAGTTAACTAATGAAAAACTGTTTTTT.

The J gene is TRBJ2-2, the V gene TRBV6-1; D possibly corresponds to TRBD2 (6 bases). CDR3 size: 15 residues. The V and J ends lost 5 bases and 4 bases respectively, with 14 bases between them. Germline V gene lookup returns CDR1 MNHNS and CDR2 SASEGT. CDR3 nucleotide sequence: TGTGCCAGCAGTCCCCGCTTCGGGGGCACCGGGGAGCTGTTTTTT. Translating gives CASSPRFGGTGELFF.

The chain employs TRBV7-9 and TRBJ2-1, with D unresolved. The V end was cut by 2 bases, the J end by 5 bases, with 13 bases between. Germline loops: CDR1 SEHNR, CDR2 FQNEAQ (reference sequence). The CDR3 is 15 amino acids. The CDR3 DNA reads TGTGCCAGCAGCTTAATTCCGGAGCTTGACAATGAGCAGTTCTTC. Encoded protein: CASSLIPELDNEQFF.

J is TRBJ1-4 and V is TRBV11-2; no clear D. V was trimmed by 2 bases and J by 8 bases, leaving 18 bases between them. The CDR3 contains 16 residues. Germline-derived CDR1 and CDR2 are SGHAT and FQNNGV. The CDR3 loop reads CASSLWGWRQGEKLFF. The CDR3 nucleotides are TGTGCCAGCAGCTTATGGGGATGGCGGCAAGGCGAAAAACTGTTTTTT.

The gene calls are TRBV28 and TRBJ2-5; no definite D call. The germline V gene encodes CDR1 MDHEN and CDR2 SYDVKM. V gave up 1 base and J gave up 2 bases, with 14 bases separating them. CDR3 length equals 16 residues. The CDR3 DNA sequence: TGTGCCAGCAGTTTATCTCCCGGGCGCTCTCAAGAGACCCAGTACTTC. It yields the protein CASSLSPGRSQETQYF. The full variable domain, with the rest looked up from reference TRBV28 and TRBJ2-5, is DVKVTQSSRYLVKRTGEKVFLECVQDMDHENMFWYRQDPGLGLRLIYFSYDVKMKEKGDIPEGYSVSREKKERFSLILESASTNQTSMYLCASSLSPGRSQETQYFGPGTRLLVL.

The chain uses TRBV7-9 and TRBJ2-3, with 12 bases identical to TRBD2. V lost 5 bases, J lost 6 bases, and 9 bases stayed unmatched. The CDR3 consists of 16 residues. Germline V gives CDR1 SEHNR, CDR2 FQNEAQ (reference sequence). This chain's CDR3 is CASSARTSGIKDTQYF. CDR3 nucleotides: TGTGCCAGCAGCGCACGGACTAGCGGGATCAAGGATACGCAGTATTTT.

To note about this clone: This sample includes further DNA sequences coding for the same CDR3. V gene TRBV7-2 combines with J gene TRBJ2-3, with D possibly being TRBD2 (6 bases). Germline values: CDR1 SGHTA, CDR2 FQGNSA. V was pared by 1 base and J by 4 bases, with 9 bases between. The CDR3 spans 14 residues. Here the CDR3 DNA reads TGTGCCAGCAGCTTAGGGGGAGGTGCAGATACGCAGTATTTT. Its translation is CASSLGGGADTQYF.

The rearrangement links TRBV5-1 to TRBJ2-4; TRBD2 agrees at 7 bases. The V gene end was trimmed by 4 bases and the J gene end by 9 bases; junction bases not matched to a gene: 16. Germline lookup yields CDR1 SGHRS and CDR2 YFSETQ. The CDR3 sequence is 16 residues long. CDR3 sequence reads: CASSAAPGTPGGIQYF. In DNA, the CDR3 is TGCGCCAGCAGCGCTGCCCCCGGGACCCCGGGGGGCATTCAGTACTTC.

This chain connects TRBV7-8 to TRBJ2-7; the D is unclear. The V end was cut by 1 base, the J end by 2 bases, with 9 bases between. There are 14 residues in the CDR3. Germline assignment: CDR1 SGHVS and CDR2 FQNEAQ. This chain's CDR3 is CASSLEFDAYEQYF. CDR3 coding DNA: TGTGCCAGCAGCTTAGAATTCGACGCCTACGAGCAGTACTTC.